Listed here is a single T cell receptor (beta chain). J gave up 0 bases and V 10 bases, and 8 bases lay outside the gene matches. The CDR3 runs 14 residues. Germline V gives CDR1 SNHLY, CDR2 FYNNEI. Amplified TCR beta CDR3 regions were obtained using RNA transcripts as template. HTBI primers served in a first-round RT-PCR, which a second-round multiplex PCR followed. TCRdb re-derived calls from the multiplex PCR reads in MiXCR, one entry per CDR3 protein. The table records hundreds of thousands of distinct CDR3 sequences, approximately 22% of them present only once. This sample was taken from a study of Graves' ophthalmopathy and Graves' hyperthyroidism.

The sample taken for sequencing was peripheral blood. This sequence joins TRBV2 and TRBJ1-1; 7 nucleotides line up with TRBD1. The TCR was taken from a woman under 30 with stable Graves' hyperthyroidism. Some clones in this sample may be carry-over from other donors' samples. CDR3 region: CANDRDTVNTEAFF. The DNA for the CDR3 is TGTGCCAACGACAGGGACACCGTGAACACTGAAGCTTTCTTT.